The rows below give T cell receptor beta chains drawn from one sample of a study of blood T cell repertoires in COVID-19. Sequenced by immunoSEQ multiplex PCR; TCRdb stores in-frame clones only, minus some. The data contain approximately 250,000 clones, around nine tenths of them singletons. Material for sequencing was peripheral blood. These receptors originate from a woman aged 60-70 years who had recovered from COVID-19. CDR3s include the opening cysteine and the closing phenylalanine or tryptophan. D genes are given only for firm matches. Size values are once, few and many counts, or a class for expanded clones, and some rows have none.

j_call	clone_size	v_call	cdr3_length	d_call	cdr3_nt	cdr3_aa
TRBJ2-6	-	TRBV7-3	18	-	TGTGCCAGCAGCTTACGGGGGACGACTAACTCTGGGGCCAACGTCCTGACTTTC	CASSLRGTTNSGANVLTF
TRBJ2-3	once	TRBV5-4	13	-	TGTGCCAGCAGCTCTTACAACACAGATACGCAGTATTTT	CASSSYNTDTQYF
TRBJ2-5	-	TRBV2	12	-	TGTGCCAGCAGTGAAAGGAGCGAGACCCAGTACTTC	CASSERSETQYF
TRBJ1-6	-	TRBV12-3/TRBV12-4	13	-	TGTGCCAGCAGTTTAGCCGAGGGTAATCTCCTCCACTTT	CASSLAEGNLLHF
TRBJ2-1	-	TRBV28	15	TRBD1	TGTGCCAGCACCCTGACAGGGGGCTGGGTTGGTGAGCAGTTCTTC	CASTLTGGWVGEQFF
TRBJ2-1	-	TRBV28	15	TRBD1	TGTGCCAGCAGTTTTCGCCAGGGGGCCGACAATGAGCAGTTCTTC	CASSFRQGADNEQFF
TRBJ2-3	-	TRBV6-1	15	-	TGTGCCAGCAGTGAAGAGCTGGTATTCACAGATACGCAGTATTTT	CASSEELVFTDTQYF
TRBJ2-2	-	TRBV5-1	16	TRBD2	TGCGCCAGCAGCAAACTAGCGGGGGGACCCACCGGGGAGCTGTTTTTT	CASSKLAGGPTGELFF
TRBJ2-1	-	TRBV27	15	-	TGTGCCAGCAGACCCCGCAGGGAAATAGGGAATGAGCAGTTCTTC	CASRPRREIGNEQFF
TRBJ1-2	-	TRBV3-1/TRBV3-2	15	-	TGTGCCAGCAGCCAAGGAAGAAGGGGCTCTTCTGGCTACACCTTC	CASSQGRRGSSGYTF
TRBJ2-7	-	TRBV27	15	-	TGTGCCAGCAGTTTATCAAGGTCGGGGACCTACGAGCAGTACTTC	CASSLSRSGTYEQYF
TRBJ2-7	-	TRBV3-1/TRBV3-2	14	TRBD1	TGTGCCAGCAGCCTCGTTGGGGCAGGGGGCCAGCAGTACTTC	CASSLVGAGGQQYF
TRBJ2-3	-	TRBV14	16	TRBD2	TGTGCCAGCAGCCCGCGACTAGCGGGGGTCACAGATACGCAGTATTTT	CASSPRLAGVTDTQYF
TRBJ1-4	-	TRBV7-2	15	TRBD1	TGTGCCAGCAGCACCGGGACAGTTCCTAATGAAAAACTGTTTTTT	CASSTGTVPNEKLFF
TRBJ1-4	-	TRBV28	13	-	TGTGCCAGCAGTTTTCGGGGACTTGATAAACTGTTTTTT	CASSFRGLDKLFF
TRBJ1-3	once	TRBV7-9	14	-	TGTGCCAGCAGCCAAGGGGCTTCTGGAAACACCATATATTTT	CASSQGASGNTIYF
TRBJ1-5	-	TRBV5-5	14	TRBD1	TGTGCCAGCAGCTCAGACAGGGCTATTCAGCCCCAGCATTTT	CASSSDRAIQPQHF
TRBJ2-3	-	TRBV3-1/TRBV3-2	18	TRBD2	TGTGCCAGCAGCCAAGATCACCAGCGGGGGGGGGCCGGGGATACGCAGTATTTT	CASSQDHQRGGAGDTQYF